The rows below give T cell receptor beta chains drawn from one sample of a study of T cells in Graves' hyperthyroidism and ophthalmopathy. TCRdb fed the multiplex PCR reads into MiXCR, producing one record per CDR3 protein. The sample shows about 840,000 distinct CDR3 sequences, around 39% of them seen only once. The sample comprised blood. Source of these receptors: a man aged 18 to 29 with Graves' hyperthyroidism. CDR3s include the opening cysteine and the closing phenylalanine or tryptophan. A D gene is named only where the DNA matches it firmly. Clone size is shown for a subset of rows, as once, few, many or a class of expanded clone.

D: TRBD1; size: -; V: TRBV7-6; J: TRBJ2-5; DNA: TGTGCTAGCTGGGACAGGGAAGAGACCCAGTACTTC; CDR3: CASWDREETQYF
D: TRBD1; size: -; V: TRBV6-1; J: TRBJ2-7; DNA: TGTGCCGTTGAGGGGACAGGGGAGAACGAGCAGTACTTC; CDR3: CAVEGTGENEQYF
D: -; size: -; V: TRBV24-1; J: TRBJ2-2; DNA: TGTGCTAGTGGTTTGGGGACATTCGGGGAGCTGTTTTTT; CDR3: CASGLGTFGELFF
D: -; size: few; V: TRBV12-3/TRBV12-4; J: TRBJ1-5; DNA: TGTGCCAGCAGTTTAGGACATTATCAGCCCCAGCATTTT; CDR3: CASSLGHYQPQHF
D: -; size: many; V: TRBV2; J: TRBJ1-5; DNA: TGTGCCAGCAGTCATACACCGGGGCAAGGTAATCAGCCCCAGCATTTT; CDR3: CASSHTPGQGNQPQHF
D: TRBD2; size: -; V: TRBV20-1; J: TRBJ2-1; DNA: TGCAGTCCCGGGACTAGCAGTTACAATGAGCAGTTCTTC; CDR3: CSPGTSSYNEQFF
D: -; size: -; V: TRBV7-8; J: TRBJ2-7; DNA: TGTGCCAGCAGCTTATTCTGGGGGACCTACGAGCAGTACTTC; CDR3: CASSLFWGTYEQYF
D: TRBD2; size: -; V: TRBV6-5; J: TRBJ2-5; DNA: TGTGCCATCAGCGGGAAGACCCAGTACTTC; CDR3: CAISGKTQYF
D: TRBD1; size: -; V: TRBV19; J: TRBJ1-1; DNA: TGTGCCAGCTCACAGGGGGCTTCTGGGGGTGAAGCTTTCTTT; CDR3: CASSQGASGGEAFF
D: -; size: -; V: TRBV12-3/TRBV12-4; J: TRBJ1-5; DNA: TGTGCCAGCAGTGAGATACTTTTGGTGGATCAGCCCCAGCATTTT; CDR3: CASSEILLVDQPQHF
D: -; size: -; V: TRBV7-9; J: TRBJ1-2; DNA: TGTGCCAGCAGCTTAGACAGACCTAACCGGGGGGATGGCTACACCTTC; CDR3: CASSLDRPNRGDGYTF
D: TRBD2; size: few; V: TRBV2; J: TRBJ2-5; DNA: TGTGCCGGAAAGCGGGGGGGCCTAGGAGAGACCCAGTACTTC; CDR3: CAGKRGGLGETQYF
D: -; size: few; V: TRBV5-1; J: TRBJ2-7; DNA: TGCGCCAGCAGCTCTACCAGCGAGAAGCAGTACTTC; CDR3: CASSSTSEKQYF
D: -; size: -; V: TRBV12-3/TRBV12-4; J: TRBJ2-7; DNA: TGTGCCAGCAGTTTTAGGGTTTTGTACGAGCAGTACTTC; CDR3: CASSFRVLYEQYF
D: TRBD1; size: many; V: TRBV29-1; J: TRBJ1-6; DNA: TGCAGCGCTGGAGACAGGGGAAATTCACCCCTCCACTTT; CDR3: CSAGDRGNSPLHF
D: -; size: many; V: TRBV19; J: TRBJ1-5; DNA: TGTGCCAGTAGTATTGTTCTGGGCGCTAGCAATCAGCCCCAGCATTTT; CDR3: CASSIVLGASNQPQHF
D: TRBD2; size: -; V: TRBV4-3; J: TRBJ2-5; DNA: TGCGCCAGCAGCCAAGCAGCGGGAGTTCGAGAGACCCAGTACTTC; CDR3: CASSQAAGVRETQYF
D: TRBD1; size: many; V: TRBV20-1; J: TRBJ1-1; DNA: TGCAGTGCTAGAACAGGGACAGGGGAGACTGAAGCTTTCTTT; CDR3: CSARTGTGETEAFF
D: -; size: few; V: TRBV24-1; J: TRBJ1-5; DNA: TGTGCCACCAGTGATGGTGTGTCGCCCCAGCATTTT; CDR3: CATSDGVSPQHF
D: -; size: -; V: TRBV25-1; J: TRBJ1-2; DNA: TGTGCCAGCAGTGAATGGGGCAAGAACTATGGCTACACCTTC; CDR3: CASSEWGKNYGYTF
D: TRBD2; size: -; V: TRBV6-5; J: TRBJ2-7; DNA: TGTGCCAGCAGGGCTAGCGGGGCCTACGAGCAGTACTTC; CDR3: CASRASGAYEQYF
D: TRBD1; size: -; V: TRBV5-1; J: TRBJ1-6; DNA: TGCGCCAGCAGCCAAGGGGACAGGGAAGGAAATTCACCCCTCCACTTT; CDR3: CASSQGDREGNSPLHF
D: -; size: -; V: TRBV4-1; J: TRBJ1-3; DNA: TGCGCCAGCAGCCAAGTCTCCAGGGCTGACACCATATATTTT; CDR3: CASSQVSRADTIYF
D: -; size: -; V: TRBV12-3/TRBV12-4; J: TRBJ1-6; DNA: TGTGCCAGCAAAAGGAATAATTCACCCCTCCACTTT; CDR3: CASKRNNSPLHF
D: -; size: many; V: TRBV9; J: TRBJ2-7; DNA: TGTGCCAGCAGCGTAGACGGGGGTGCCTACGAGCAGTACTTC; CDR3: CASSVDGGAYEQYF
D: -; size: many; V: TRBV5-1; J: TRBJ1-2; DNA: TGTGCCAGCAGCTCCGACAGTAACTATGGCTACACCTTC; CDR3: CASSSDSNYGYTF
D: -; size: -; V: TRBV29-1; J: TRBJ2-1; DNA: TGCAGCGCTGGCGGGACCCACTCCTACAATGAGCAGTTCTTC; CDR3: CSAGGTHSYNEQFF
D: TRBD1; size: -; V: TRBV19; J: TRBJ1-5; DNA: TGTGCCAGTAGCTCACAGGGGCAGGGCCAGCATTTT; CDR3: CASSSQGQGQHF
D: -; size: -; V: TRBV2; J: TRBJ2-7; DNA: TGTGCCAGCAGTGAAGGAGTTCAGGGGAGCAACGAGCAGTACTTC; CDR3: CASSEGVQGSNEQYF
D: TRBD1; size: -; V: TRBV7-9; J: TRBJ1-1; DNA: TGTGCCAGCACAAAATCGGGACAGGAGAACACTGAAGCTTTCTTT; CDR3: CASTKSGQENTEAFF
D: -; size: -; V: TRBV12-3/TRBV12-4; J: TRBJ2-7; DNA: TGTGCCAGCAGTTATGGTACAGACCACTACGAGCAGTACTTC; CDR3: CASSYGTDHYEQYF
D: -; size: many; V: TRBV10-3; J: TRBJ1-1; DNA: TGTGCCATCAGTGAGTCTTCCAGGGCGAACACTGAAGCTTTCTTT; CDR3: CAISESSRANTEAFF
D: TRBD1; size: few; V: TRBV6-5; J: TRBJ2-5; DNA: TGTGCCAGCAGAAACCTCGGCGGACAGGGTATAGAGACCCAGTACTTC; CDR3: CASRNLGGQGIETQYF
D: -; size: many; V: TRBV20-1; J: TRBJ2-7; DNA: TGCAGTGCTAGGTCAGCCTACGAGCAGTACTTC; CDR3: CSARSAYEQYF
D: -; size: -; V: TRBV20-1; J: TRBJ2-7; DNA: TGCAGTGCCAAACGGACGGGTTGGAGTGAGTACGAGCAGTACTTC; CDR3: CSAKRTGWSEYEQYF
D: -; size: -; V: TRBV5-1; J: TRBJ2-7; DNA: TGCGCCAGCAGGGATGACGGTCCTACCGAGCAGTACTTC; CDR3: CASRDDGPTEQYF
D: -; size: -; V: TRBV25-1; J: TRBJ1-6; DNA: TGTGCCAGCAGTGCTAGAAGGGGAGGCAATTCACCCCTCCACTTT; CDR3: CASSARRGGNSPLHF
D: TRBD2; size: -; V: TRBV6-1; J: TRBJ2-5; DNA: TGTGCCAGCAGTCGCCCTAGGGGCGGGGGGGCCAGAGAGACCCAGTACTTC; CDR3: CASSRPRGGGARETQYF
D: TRBD1; size: many; V: TRBV20-1; J: TRBJ1-2; DNA: TGCAGTGCTCGATCACAGGGGGGTAACTATGGCTACACCTTC; CDR3: CSARSQGGNYGYTF
D: -; size: -; V: TRBV10-2; J: TRBJ2-7; DNA: TGCGCCAGCAGTGAGGACAGGCTTGGAGAGCAGTACTTC; CDR3: CASSEDRLGEQYF
D: -; size: -; V: TRBV25-1; J: TRBJ1-1; DNA: TGTGCCAGCAGTGAAAGCGGGACGTTCACTGAAGCTTTCTTT; CDR3: CASSESGTFTEAFF
D: -; size: -; V: TRBV9; J: TRBJ1-1; DNA: TGTGCCAGCAATGAAATATGGGGAGTCACTGAAGCTTTCTTT; CDR3: CASNEIWGVTEAFF
D: -; size: few; V: TRBV4-1; J: TRBJ2-2; DNA: TGCGCCAGCAGCCAAGTGCGGGGCGACACCGGGGAGCTGTTTTTT; CDR3: CASSQVRGDTGELFF
D: -; size: many; V: TRBV19; J: TRBJ1-5; DNA: TGTGCCACGCCACGTGGTCGGGGCAATCAGCCCCAGCATTTT; CDR3: CATPRGRGNQPQHF
D: -; size: -; V: TRBV7-2; J: TRBJ1-2; DNA: TGTGCCAGCAGCTTCTCGGAACAGAAGTTAGAAGATCGCTACACCTTC; CDR3: CASSFSEQKLEDRYTF
D: TRBD1; size: many; V: TRBV10-3; J: TRBJ1-2; DNA: TGTGCCATCAGTGAGCCGGGGACAGGAGGCGATGGCTACACCTTC; CDR3: CAISEPGTGGDGYTF
D: -; size: few; V: TRBV4-1; J: TRBJ1-5; DNA: TGCGCCAGCAGACAGGACCCAGGGGATCAGCCCCAGCATTTT; CDR3: CASRQDPGDQPQHF
D: TRBD1; size: -; V: TRBV14; J: TRBJ1-1; DNA: TGTGCCAGCAGTCCGACAGGGTTTTCCTCTGAAGCTTTCTTT; CDR3: CASSPTGFSSEAFF
D: TRBD1; size: many; V: TRBV10-3; J: TRBJ1-5; DNA: TGTGCCATCAGAGCTGGGACAGGGGGACAGCCCCAGCATTTT; CDR3: CAIRAGTGGQPQHF
D: -; size: -; V: TRBV7-2; J: TRBJ1-2; DNA: TGTGCCAGCAGCAACGTAGACAGGCCTGGCTACACCTTC; CDR3: CASSNVDRPGYTF
D: TRBD1; size: -; V: TRBV5-4; J: TRBJ1-1; DNA: TGTGCCAGCAGCTGGGGGACAGGGAGCGCTTTCTTT; CDR3: CASSWGTGSAFF
D: -; size: -; V: TRBV11-2; J: TRBJ2-7; DNA: TGTGCCAGCACCCAATCCCCGGTGATGAGCTCCTACGAGCAGTACTTC; CDR3: CASTQSPVMSSYEQYF
D: -; size: few; V: TRBV4-1; J: TRBJ2-7; DNA: TGTGCCAGCAGCCGAGAAAGGACAGCGCCTTACGAGCAGTACTTC; CDR3: CASSRERTAPYEQYF